The T cell receptor (beta chain) under discussion was sequenced for a study of response to subunit inactivated influenza vaccine. The V gene's germline CDR1 is LGHNA and CDR2 YNFKEQ. The CDR3 is 15 residues long. Trimming pared 5 bases from V and 0 bases from J, leaving 11 bases between. This clonotype appeared many times. The antigen remains undetermined. Study results and limitations: It was suggested by the authors that few new T cells are recruited by each seasonal influenza vaccination.

Via MiXCR, TCRdb re-called the RT-PCR reads, giving one row per CDR3 protein. The sample contains about half a million distinct CDR3 sequences, 25% of which appear only once. The sequencing here drew on CD4+ T cells sorted from PBMCs, taken about 5 days after vaccination. The gene calls are TRBV4-2 and TRBJ2-1; the D gene is possibly TRBD2 (5 bases). This TCR was sampled from a man aged 50 to 60 who received an inactivated influenza vaccine. The CDR3 is CASSSGGSSYNEQFF. The CDR3 DNA sequence: TGTGCCAGCAGCTCCGGAGGTAGCTCCTACAATGAGCAGTTCTTC.